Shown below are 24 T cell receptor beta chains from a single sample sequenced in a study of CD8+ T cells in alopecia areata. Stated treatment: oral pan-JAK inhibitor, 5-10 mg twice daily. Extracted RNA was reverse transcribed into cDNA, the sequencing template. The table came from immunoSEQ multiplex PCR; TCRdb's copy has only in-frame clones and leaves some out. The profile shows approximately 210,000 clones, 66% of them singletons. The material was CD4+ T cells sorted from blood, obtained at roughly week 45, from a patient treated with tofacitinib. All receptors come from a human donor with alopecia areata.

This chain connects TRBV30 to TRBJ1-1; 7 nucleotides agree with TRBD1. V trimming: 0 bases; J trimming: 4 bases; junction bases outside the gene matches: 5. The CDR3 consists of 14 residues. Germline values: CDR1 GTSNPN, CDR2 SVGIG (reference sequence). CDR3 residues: CAWSVGTVTTEAFF. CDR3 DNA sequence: TGTGCCTGGAGTGTCGGGACAGTGACCACTGAAGCTTTCTTT.

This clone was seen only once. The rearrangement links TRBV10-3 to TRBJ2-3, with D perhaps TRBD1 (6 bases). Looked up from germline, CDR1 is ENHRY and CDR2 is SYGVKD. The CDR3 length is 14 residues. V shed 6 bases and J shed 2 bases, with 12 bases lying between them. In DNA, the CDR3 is TGTGCCATCAGGGGTCAGGGGTCCACAGATACGCAGTATTTT. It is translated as CAIRGQGSTDTQYF.

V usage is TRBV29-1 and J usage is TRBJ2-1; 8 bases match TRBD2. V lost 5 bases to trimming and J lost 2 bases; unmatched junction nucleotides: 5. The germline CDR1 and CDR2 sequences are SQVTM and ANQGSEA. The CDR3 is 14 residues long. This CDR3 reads CSVSSGGPYNEQFF. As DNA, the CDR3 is TGCAGCGTTTCCAGCGGGGGACCCTACAATGAGCAGTTCTTC.

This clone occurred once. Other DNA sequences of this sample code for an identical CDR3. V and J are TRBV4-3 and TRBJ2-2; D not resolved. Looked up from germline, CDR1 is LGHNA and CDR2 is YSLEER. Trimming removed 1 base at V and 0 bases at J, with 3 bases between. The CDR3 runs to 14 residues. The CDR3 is CASSQGPNTGELFF. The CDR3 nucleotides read TGCGCCAGCAGCCAAGGGCCGAACACCGGGGAGCTGTTTTTT.

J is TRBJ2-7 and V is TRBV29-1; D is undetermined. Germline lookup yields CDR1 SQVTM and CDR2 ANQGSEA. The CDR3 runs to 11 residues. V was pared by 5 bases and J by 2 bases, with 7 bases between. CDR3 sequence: CSVLSAYEQYF. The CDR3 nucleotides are TGCAGCGTTTTGTCTGCCTACGAGCAGTACTTC.

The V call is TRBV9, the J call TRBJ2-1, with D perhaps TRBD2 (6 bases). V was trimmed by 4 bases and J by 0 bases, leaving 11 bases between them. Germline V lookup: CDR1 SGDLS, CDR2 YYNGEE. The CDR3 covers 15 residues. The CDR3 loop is CASSIRGSSYNEQFF. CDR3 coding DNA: TGTGCCAGCAGCATCCGGGGGAGCTCCTACAATGAGCAGTTCTTC. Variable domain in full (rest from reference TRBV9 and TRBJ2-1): DSGVTQTPKHLITATGQRVTLRCSPRSGDLSVYWYQQSLDQGLQFLIQYYNGEERAKGNILERFSAQQFPDLHSELNLSSLELGDSALYFCASSIRGSSYNEQFFGPGTRLTVL.

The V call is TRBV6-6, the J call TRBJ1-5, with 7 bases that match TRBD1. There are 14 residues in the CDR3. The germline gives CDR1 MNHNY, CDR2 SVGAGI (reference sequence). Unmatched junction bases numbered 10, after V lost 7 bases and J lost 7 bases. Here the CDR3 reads CASTDRDRAQPQHF. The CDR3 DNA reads TGTGCCAGCACCGACCGGGACAGAGCCCAGCCCCAGCATTTT.

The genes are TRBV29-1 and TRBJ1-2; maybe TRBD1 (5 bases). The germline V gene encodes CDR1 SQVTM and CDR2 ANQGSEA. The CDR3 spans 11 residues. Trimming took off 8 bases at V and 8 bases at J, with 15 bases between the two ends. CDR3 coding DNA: TGCAGCTCACGGTCAGGGTCCGGCTACACCTTC. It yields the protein CSSRSGSGYTF.

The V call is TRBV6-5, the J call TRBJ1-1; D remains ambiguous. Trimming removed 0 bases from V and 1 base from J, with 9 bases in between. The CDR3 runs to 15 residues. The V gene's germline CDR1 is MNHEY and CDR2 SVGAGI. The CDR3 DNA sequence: TGTGCCAGCAGTTACTCGATTATCAGGAACACTGAAGCTTTCTTT. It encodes CASSYSIIRNTEAFF.

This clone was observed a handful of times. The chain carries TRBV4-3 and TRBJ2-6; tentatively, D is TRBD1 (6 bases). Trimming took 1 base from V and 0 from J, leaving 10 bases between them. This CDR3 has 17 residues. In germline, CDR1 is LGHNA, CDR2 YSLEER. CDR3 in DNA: TGCGCCAGCAGCCAAGTTCAGGGGCTCTCTGGGGCCAACGTCCTGACTTTC. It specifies CASSQVQGLSGANVLTF.

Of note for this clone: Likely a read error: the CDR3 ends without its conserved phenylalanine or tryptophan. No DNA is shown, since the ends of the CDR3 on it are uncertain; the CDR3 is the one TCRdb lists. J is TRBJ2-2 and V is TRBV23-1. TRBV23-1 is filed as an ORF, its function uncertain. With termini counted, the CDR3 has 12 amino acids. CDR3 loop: CASSQSISLRRV.

CDR3 in DNA: TGTGCCAGCAGTGGACCGTCGGGACCGCTTAGCACAGATACGCAGTATTTT. Residues: CASSGPSGPLSTDTQYF. V is TRBV11-2 and J is TRBJ2-3; D is perhaps TRBD1 or TRBD2 (5 bases each). Germline CDR1 and CDR2: SGHAT and FQNNGV. V lost 6 bases and J lost 0, with 19 bases in between. The CDR3 has 17 residues. Drawing the rest from reference TRBV11-2 and TRBJ2-3, the complete variable domain is EAGVAQSPRYKIIEKRQSVAFWCNPISGHATLYWYQQILGQGPKLLIQFQNNGVVDDSQLPKDRFSAERLKGVDSTLKIQPAKLEDSAVYLCASSGPSGPLSTDTQYFGPGTRLTVL.

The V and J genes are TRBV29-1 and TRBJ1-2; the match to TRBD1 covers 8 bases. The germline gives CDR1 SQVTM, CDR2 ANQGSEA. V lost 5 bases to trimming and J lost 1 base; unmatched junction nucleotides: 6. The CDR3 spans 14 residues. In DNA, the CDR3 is TGCAGCGTTTCTAGACAGGGGAGTAACTATGGCTACACCTTC. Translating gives CSVSRQGSNYGYTF. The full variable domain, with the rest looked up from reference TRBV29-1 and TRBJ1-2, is SAVISQKPSRDICQRGTSLTIQCQVDSQVTMMFWYRQQPGQSLTLIATANQGSEATYESGFVIDKFPISRPNLTFSTLTVSNMSPEDSSIYLCSVSRQGSNYGYTFGSGTRLTVV.

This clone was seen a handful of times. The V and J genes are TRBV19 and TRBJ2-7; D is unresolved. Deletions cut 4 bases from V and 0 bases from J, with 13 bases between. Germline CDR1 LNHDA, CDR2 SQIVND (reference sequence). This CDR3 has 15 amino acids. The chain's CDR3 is CASSTGYGSSYEQYF. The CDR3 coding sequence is TGTGCCAGTAGTACAGGATACGGTAGCTCCTACGAGCAGTACTTC.

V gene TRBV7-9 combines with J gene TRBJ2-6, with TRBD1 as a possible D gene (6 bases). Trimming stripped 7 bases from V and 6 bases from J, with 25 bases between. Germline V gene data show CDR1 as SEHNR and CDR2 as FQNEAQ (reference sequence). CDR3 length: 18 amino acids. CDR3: CASTSPGQRGFEANVLTF. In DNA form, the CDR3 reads TGTGCCAGCACCTCCCCTGGACAGAGAGGTTTTGAGGCCAACGTCCTGACTTTC.

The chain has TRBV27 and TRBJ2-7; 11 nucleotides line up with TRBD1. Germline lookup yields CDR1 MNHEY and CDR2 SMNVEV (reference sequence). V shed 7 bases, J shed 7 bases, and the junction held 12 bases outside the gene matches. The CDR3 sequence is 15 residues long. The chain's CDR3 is CASNNRDRGSGEQYF. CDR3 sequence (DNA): TGTGCCAGCAATAACCGGGACAGGGGGTCCGGAGAGCAGTACTTC.

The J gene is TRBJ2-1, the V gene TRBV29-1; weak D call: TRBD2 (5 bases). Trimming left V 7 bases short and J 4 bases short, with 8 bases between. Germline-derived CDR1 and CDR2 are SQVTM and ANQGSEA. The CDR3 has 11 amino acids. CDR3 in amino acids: CSAGGYNEQFF. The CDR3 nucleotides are TGCAGCGCCGGCGGGTACAATGAGCAGTTCTTC.

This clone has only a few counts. CDR3 bases: TGTGCCAGCAGCTTAGTGGTTGGAGACTATGGCTACACCTTC. The encoded protein is CASSLVVGDYGYTF. The chain couples TRBV7-2 to TRBJ1-2; D is uncertain. CDR3 length: 14 residues. Trimming shortened V by 1 base and J by 3 bases, and 9 bases separated the two germline ends. From germline, CDR1 is SGHTA and CDR2 FQGNSA. Together with reference TRBV7-2 and TRBJ1-2, the CDR3 gives the full variable domain: GAGVSQSPSNKVTEKGKDVELRCDPISGHTALYWYRQSLGQGLEFLIYFQGNSAPDKSGLPSDRFSAERTGGSVSTLTIQRTQQEDSAVYLCASSLVVGDYGYTFGSGTRLTVV.

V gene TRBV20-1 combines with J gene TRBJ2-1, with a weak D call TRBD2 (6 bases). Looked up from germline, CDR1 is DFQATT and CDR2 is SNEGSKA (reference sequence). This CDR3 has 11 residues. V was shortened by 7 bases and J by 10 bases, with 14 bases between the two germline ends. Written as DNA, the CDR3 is TGCAGTGTAGGTCTAGCGAGCGAGCAGTTCTTC. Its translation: CSVGLASEQFF.

The CDR3 protein is CASSPRQGAQETQYF. The CDR3 DNA reads TGTGCCAGCAGCCCGAGACAGGGGGCGCAGGAGACCCAGTACTTC. The chain recombines TRBV9 with TRBJ2-5, with TRBD1 matching over 10 bases. Looked up from germline, CDR1 is SGDLS and CDR2 is YYNGEE. CDR3 length: 15 amino acids. V gave up 4 bases and J gave up 5 bases; unmatched junction bases: 8.

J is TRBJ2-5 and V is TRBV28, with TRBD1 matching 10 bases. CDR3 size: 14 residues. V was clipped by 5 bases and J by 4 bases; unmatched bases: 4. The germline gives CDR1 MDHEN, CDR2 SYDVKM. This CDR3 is CASSLGTGAETQYF. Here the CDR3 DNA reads TGTGCCAGCAGTCTAGGGACAGGGGCAGAGACCCAGTACTTC.

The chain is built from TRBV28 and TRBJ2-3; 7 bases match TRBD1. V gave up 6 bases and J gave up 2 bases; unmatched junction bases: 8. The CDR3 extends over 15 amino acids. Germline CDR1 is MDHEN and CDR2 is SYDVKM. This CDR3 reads CASRGPGQSTDTQYF. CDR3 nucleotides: TGTGCCAGCAGGGGACCGGGACAGTCCACAGATACGCAGTATTTT. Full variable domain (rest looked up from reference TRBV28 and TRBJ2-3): DVKVTQSSRYLVKRTGEKVFLECVQDMDHENMFWYRQDPGLGLRLIYFSYDVKMKEKGDIPEGYSVSREKKERFSLILESASTNQTSMYLCASRGPGQSTDTQYFGPGTRLTVL.

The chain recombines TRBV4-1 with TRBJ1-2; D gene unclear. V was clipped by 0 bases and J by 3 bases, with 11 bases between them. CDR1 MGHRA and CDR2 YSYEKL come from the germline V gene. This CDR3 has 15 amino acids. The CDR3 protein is CASSQDGHGDYGYTF. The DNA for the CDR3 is TGCGCCAGCAGCCAAGACGGTCATGGGGACTATGGCTACACCTTC.

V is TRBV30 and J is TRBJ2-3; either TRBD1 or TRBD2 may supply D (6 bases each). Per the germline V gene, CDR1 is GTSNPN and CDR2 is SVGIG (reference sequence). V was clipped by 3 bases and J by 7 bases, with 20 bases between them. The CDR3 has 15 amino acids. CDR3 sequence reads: CAWRGRTAVDYTQYF. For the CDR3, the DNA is TGTGCCTGGAGGGGGAGGACAGCAGTGGATTATACGCAGTATTTT.